The clone carrying this TCR beta chain was recorded a few times. The antigen remains unidentified. The CDR3 runs 13 residues. CDR1 and CDR2 (germline): MNHEY, SVGAGI. The sample comes from a study of blood T cells in healthy people across ages. Notes on the study in general: The recorded TCR beta diversity per million T cells decreased in a roughly linear manner with age.

A J-beta primer mix and a sample-barcoded 5' primer were used in a second PCR of about 7 to 12 cycles. Sequencing yielded, for each sample, at least 3 million paired-end reads carrying CDR3. TCRdb processed the 5' RACE reads anew with MiXCR; each CDR3 protein has one entry. This table holds 910,000 or so distinct CDR3 sequences, about 51% found once. V gene TRBV6-5 combines with J gene TRBJ2-5; TRBD1 matches at 7 bases. The assigned J gene may be wrong: the sequence end matches TRBJ2-7 better. Source material: blood. The origin of this receptor is a woman aged 55 to 70 in good health. The DNA of the CDR3 is TGTGCCAGCAGCCGACAGGGATGGAACGAGCAGTACTTC. Translating gives CASSRQGWNEQYF.